This paragraph reports one T cell receptor (beta chain). The CDR3 has 15 residues. Deletions cut 7 bases from V and 6 bases from J, with 18 bases between. CDR1 is MNHEY and CDR2 is SVGAGI in the germline V gene. This entry is derived from a study of control samples from healthy donors and cancer patients. Sequencing used immunoSEQ multiplex PCR; TCRdb keeps in-frame clones, though not all of them. The sample has 130,000 to 150,000 clones, about 88% seen once; the top ten hold around 9%. Source material: blood. The rearrangement uses TRBV6-5 and TRBJ2-2, with D possibly being TRBD2 (6 bases). The clonotype originates from a woman between 25 and 40 years old in good health. In DNA, the CDR3 is TGTGCCAGCAATACGGGGGAGGCTGGCGCCGGGGAGCTGTTTTTT. Encoded protein: CASNTGEAGAGELFF.